This T cell receptor beta chain derives from a study of blood T cell repertoires in COVID-19. CDR1 MNHEY and CDR2 SVGEGT come from the germline V gene. The CDR3 has 13 residues. With 2 bases removed from V and 4 bases from J, the gap between germline ends came to 8 bases. Data came from immunoSEQ multiplex PCR; TCRdb stores just in-frame clones and leaves some out. The sample lists 250,000 to 350,000 clones; 85% to 90% were seen once. Sequencing input: PBMCs or T cells enriched from blood (not recorded which). The origin of this receptor is a woman aged 45-65 years who had been exposed to COVID-19. The chain employs TRBV6-2 or TRBV6-3 and TRBJ1-1; D gene uncertain. Here the CDR3 reads CASSYGGSTEAFF. For the CDR3, the DNA is TGTGCCAGCAGTTACGGCGGGTCCACTGAAGCTTTCTTT.